The T cell receptor beta chain described here comes from a study of blood T cell repertoires in COVID-19. Study-wide context: There were acute and convalescent COVID-19 samples, and they came from the United States, Italy and Spain. Sources were T cells, B-cell-depleted T cells, or PBMCs; the material itself was cDNA or gDNA.

Authors' analysis steps: The authors estimated nucleated cell counts from reference gene primer amplification. Clones were read by immunoSEQ multiplex PCR, and TCRdb kept only the in-frame ones, dropping some. Clone size and V and J calls were adopted from that table, with D and trimming inferred from the DNA. The data contain some 270,000 clones, roughly 88% of them singletons. Germline assignment: CDR1 MNHEY and CDR2 SMNVEV (reference sequence). The CDR3 is 15 residues long. Trimming took 8 bases from V and 2 from J; bases not matched to a gene: 9. The sample taken for sequencing was peripheral blood. The TCR originated in a woman aged 80 or over with COVID-19, enrolled during active disease. The chain employs TRBV27 and TRBJ2-7, with 10 bases lining up with TRBD1. The CDR3 is CASRGGGTGAYEQYF. In nucleotides, the CDR3 is TGTGCCAGCCGGGGCGGCGGGACAGGGGCCTACGAGCAGTACTTC.